Here is one T cell receptor (beta chain) with its context. The antigen it recognizes is unknown. The data were taken from a study of T cells expressing NK-cell markers (dated by TCRdb to 2018 to 2020). As for the study more broadly: In sorted CD3+CD56+NKG2C+, CD3+CD56+NKG2C- and CD3+CD56-NKG2C+ T-cell subsets from 7 or 8 donors, TCR beta-chain repertoires were profiled. Among the eight sequenced donors, seven were HCMV-seropositive and one was HCMV-seronegative. Randomly selected healthy volunteers, three men and five women, were used as the eight sequenced donors. Libraries were sequenced as 2 x 150 bp reads on Illumina HiSeq 2000/2500, MiSeq or NextSeq. On the study overall, not on this receptor specifically: In several donors, the dominant CD3+CD56+NKG2C+ clonotypes were among the top 10 CD8+ clonotypes and accounted for about 1.0-7.0% of CD8+ T cells. It remained unclear whether the expanded NKG2C-expressing T cell clones were specific for HCMV antigens. Those dominant clonotypes were again the most abundant among CD3+CD56-NKG2C+ cells in several donors, at roughly 25-60.1%.

The CDR3 has 15 amino acids, counting the end cysteine and phenylalanine. No DNA is recorded. The germline V gene encodes CDR1 SQVTM and CDR2 ANQGSEA. HCMV-specific IgG was detected in serum with a commercial ELISA kit to determine HCMV serostatus. Ficoll density gradient centrifugation was used to isolate peripheral blood mononuclear cells from blood. TCRdb names Illumina HiSeq 2000 as the instrument used. TCR beta cDNA libraries were prepared using 5'RACE template switching, which introduced a universal primer site and unique molecular identifiers. cDNA synthesis was primed from the TCR beta constant segment and was followed by two successive PCR amplification steps. From the authors' description of their analysis: MIGEC handled demultiplexing of the reads and grouping by UMI, while MiTCR was used to assemble and quantify clonotypes. To exclude erroneous sequences, any TCR cDNA sequence not supported by at least two reads was discarded. The tcR package was used for downstream repertoire analysis, with clonotypes matched between fractions based on CDR3 nucleotide sequence plus V segment. VDJmatch was used to annotate antigen specificity against VDJdb, with one amino acid substitution in CDR3 allowed. The reads underwent TCRdb reprocessing, giving one record for each CDR3 protein sequence and no DNA. The V and J calls here are based on TCRdb, not the publication. The table for this sample shows some 140,000 distinct CDR3 sequences. The ten largest account for around 37% of the sample.

Material: blood T cells: a sorted CD56 or NKG2C T cell subset, CD4+ or CD8+ T cells, or bulk PBMC T cells (not recorded which). The sequence links TRBV29-1 to TRBJ2-2; there is no DNA to check the TCRdb D call of TRBD2. The clonotype originates from a woman between 45 and 65 years old in good health. Donor details come from another sample of the same person, matched by shared clones. For the CDR3, the sequence is CSVRLAGGKGGELFF.